This passage covers 14 T cell receptor beta chains from one sample sequenced in a study of prognosis after radiotherapy for stage I lung cancer. Genomic DNA was subjected to two-round multiplex PCR for amplification of TCR beta CDR3. It was primers specific to each TRBV and TRBJ gene that first-round PCR used. TCRdb used MiXCR to reprocess the multiplex PCR reads, holding one entry per CDR3 protein. The sample consists of 15,000 to 20,000 distinct CDR3 sequences, approximately 26% of them appearing once. Specimen: PBMCs, collected before or after stereotactic body radiation therapy (not recorded which). The receptors were sampled from a donor aged 50 or older with non-small cell lung cancer.

The chain carries TRBV2 and TRBJ1-5; no clear D gene. The germline V gene encodes CDR1 SNHLY and CDR2 FYNNEI. Trimming took off 0 bases at V and 6 bases at J, with 9 bases between the two ends. This CDR3 has 14 amino acids. CDR3 DNA sequence: TGTGCCAGCAGTGAAGCCTACCCTAGTCAGCCCCAGCATTTT. Encoded protein: CASSEAYPSQPQHF.

This rearrangement joins TRBV5-4 to TRBJ2-7, with D perhaps TRBD2 (5 bases). The CDR3 loop spans 15 amino acids. Germline assignment: CDR1 SGHNT and CDR2 YYREEE (reference sequence). The V gene lost 7 bases and the J gene lost 5 bases, with 22 bases spanning the gap. For the CDR3, the DNA is TGTGCCAGCTTGGGTGGCTCTATGTTGACTAACGAGCAGTACTTC. Encoded protein: CASLGGSMLTNEQYF.

This clonotype was detected ten times or more. J is TRBJ2-4 and V is TRBV11-2, with D possibly matching TRBD1 (6 bases). Germline V lookup: CDR1 SGHAT, CDR2 FQNNGV. V lost 5 bases, J lost 1 base, and 21 bases lay in between. This CDR3 spans 18 amino acids. CDR3 residues: CASSERVKQGTAKNIQYF. The CDR3 DNA is TGTGCCAGCAGCGAACGGGTAAAACAGGGTACCGCCAAAAACATTCAGTACTTC.

The table lists this clonotype with many counts. The V call is TRBV20-1, the J call TRBJ1-4, with TRBD1 matching 8 bases. Germline CDR1 DFQATT, CDR2 SNEGSKA (reference sequence). V shed 6 bases and J 8 bases; nucleotides not matched to a gene: 11. This CDR3 has 14 amino acids. CDR3 protein: CSANTGTGEEKLFF. The CDR3 coding sequence is TGCAGTGCGAACACCGGGACAGGTGAAGAAAAACTGTTTTTT.

This clonotype came up many times. The V call is TRBV30, the J call TRBJ1-2; TRBD1 aligns across 8 bases. CDR3 length: 13 amino acids. Germline values: CDR1 GTSNPN, CDR2 SVGIG (reference sequence). The V and J ends lost 7 bases and 7 bases, in that order; junction bases with no gene match: 11. CDR3: CASIKNRGIGYTF. DNA for the CDR3: TGTGCCTCGATAAAAAACAGGGGGATTGGCTACACCTTC.

The genes are TRBV20-1 and TRBJ1-2; 8 positions agree with TRBD1. With V trimmed by 7 bases and J by 7 bases, 8 bases remained unmatched. Per the germline V gene, CDR1 is DFQATT and CDR2 is SNEGSKA (reference sequence). CDR3 length: 12 residues. The CDR3 coding sequence is TGCAGTGTACAAACAGGGGGAGGTGGCTACACCTTC. Translation: CSVQTGGGGYTF.

This clonotype has ten or more counts. This chain links TRBV2 with TRBJ1-6; 8 bases match TRBD1. With V trimmed by 6 bases and J by 5 bases, 6 bases remained unmatched. CDR1 is SNHLY, CDR2 FYNNEI, per germline. The length of the CDR3 is 15 residues. The CDR3 region has the DNA TGTGCCAGCAGACGATTGACAGGGGATAATTCACCCCTCCACTTT. It codes for CASRRLTGDNSPLHF.

This clonotype was seen ten or more times. This chain uses TRBV10-3 with TRBJ1-2; D may be TRBD1 (6 bases). Germline V gene data show CDR1 as ENHRY and CDR2 as SYGVKD. The CDR3 contains 13 residues. The V and J ends lost 10 bases and 2 bases respectively, with 14 bases between them. The CDR3: CATGDQGNYGYTF. CDR3 coding DNA: TGTGCCACAGGAGACCAGGGGAACTATGGCTACACCTTC.

This clonotype is medium-sized (0.01 to 0.1%) in the sample. J is TRBJ1-5 and V is TRBV6-2 or TRBV6-3, with D possibly matching TRBD1 (6 bases). Per the germline V gene, CDR1 is MNHEY and CDR2 is SVGEGT. The CDR3 totals 13 residues. V lost 6 bases, J lost 11 bases, and 17 bases lay in between. CDR3 sequence: CASSDRFPEAQHF. The CDR3 DNA is TGTGCCAGCAGCGACAGGTTCCCAGAAGCCCAGCATTTT.

In its sample, this clonotype was seen many times. V gene TRBV20-1 combines with J gene TRBJ2-3, with 10 bases matching TRBD2. The V segment lost 3 bases and the J segment 6 bases; nucleotides outside the gene matches: 6. The length of the CDR3 is 14 residues. CDR1 and CDR2 from the germline V gene are DFQATT and SNEGSKA (reference sequence). The CDR3 DNA sequence: TGCAGTGCTAGTCTTCCTAGCGGGAGTGATACGCAGTATTTT. Amino acid sequence: CSASLPSGSDTQYF.

This clonotype was found many times. The J gene is TRBJ2-7, the V gene TRBV5-4; D is undetermined. V gave up 0 bases and J gave up 2 bases, with 12 bases separating them. Germline loops: CDR1 SGHNT, CDR2 YYREEE (reference sequence). The CDR3 sequence is 15 residues long. CDR3: CASSLASSDTYEQYF. In DNA form, the CDR3 reads TGTGCCAGCAGCTTGGCCTCGTCTGACACCTACGAGCAGTACTTC.

This clonotype was seen many times. This chain uses TRBV29-1 with TRBJ1-5; D is unresolved. V was pared by 0 bases and J by 7 bases, with 7 bases between. The CDR3 has 12 amino acids. Germline assignment: CDR1 SQVTM and CDR2 ANQGSEA. CDR3 sequence reads: CSVEDNGQPQHF. The CDR3 DNA reads TGCAGCGTTGAAGATAATGGGCAGCCCCAGCATTTT. Full variable domain (rest looked up from reference TRBV29-1 and TRBJ1-5): SAVISQKPSRDICQRGTSLTIQCQVDSQVTMMFWYRQQPGQSLTLIATANQGSEATYESGFVIDKFPISRPNLTFSTLTVSNMSPEDSSIYLCSVEDNGQPQHFGDGTRLSIL.

This clonotype showed up just a few times. A clone one base away is much larger, so this may be a read error. The chain carries TRBV5-1 and TRBJ2-5; D gene ambiguous. The CDR3 loop spans 10 amino acids. The germline gives CDR1 SGHRS, CDR2 YFSETQ. The CDR3 DNA is TGCTCCAGCTCGCAAGAGACCCAGTACTTC. Translated, it gives CSSSQETQYF.

There are many counts of this clonotype. The V gene is TRBV24-1, the J gene TRBJ2-1; 11 bases match TRBD2. This CDR3 is built from 16 residues. The V and J ends lost 3 bases and 8 bases, in that order; junction bases with no gene match: 8. Per the germline V gene, CDR1 is KGHDR and CDR2 is SFDVKD. The CDR3 loop is CATSDATSGSLDEQFF. CDR3 in DNA: TGTGCCACCAGTGATGCAACTAGCGGGAGTCTCGATGAGCAGTTCTTC.